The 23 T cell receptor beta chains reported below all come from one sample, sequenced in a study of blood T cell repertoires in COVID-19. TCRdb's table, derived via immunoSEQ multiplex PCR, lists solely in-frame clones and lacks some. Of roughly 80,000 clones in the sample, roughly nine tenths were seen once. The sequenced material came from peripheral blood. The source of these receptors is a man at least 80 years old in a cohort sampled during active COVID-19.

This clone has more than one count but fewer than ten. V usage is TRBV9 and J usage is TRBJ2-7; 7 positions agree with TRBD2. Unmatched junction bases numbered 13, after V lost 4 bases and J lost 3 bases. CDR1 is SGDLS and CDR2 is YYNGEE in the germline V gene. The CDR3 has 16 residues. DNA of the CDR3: TGTGCCAGCAGCCCCTTGGGTGGCAGGGAGGGCTACGAGCAGTACTTC. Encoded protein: CASSPLGGREGYEQYF.

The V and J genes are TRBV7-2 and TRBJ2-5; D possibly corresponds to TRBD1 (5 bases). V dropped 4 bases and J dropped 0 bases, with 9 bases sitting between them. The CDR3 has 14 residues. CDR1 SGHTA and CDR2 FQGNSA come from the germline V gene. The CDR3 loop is CASSSGQYQETQYF. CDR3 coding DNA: TGTGCCAGCAGCTCAGGGCAGTACCAAGAGACCCAGTACTTC.

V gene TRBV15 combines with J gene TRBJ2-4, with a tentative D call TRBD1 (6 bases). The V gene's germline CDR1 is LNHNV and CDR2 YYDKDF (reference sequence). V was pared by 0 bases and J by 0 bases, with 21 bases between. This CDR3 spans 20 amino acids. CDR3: CATSRDKGERILLAKNIQYF. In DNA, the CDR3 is TGTGCCACCAGCAGAGATAAGGGGGAGCGGATCCTGCTAGCCAAAAACATTCAGTACTTC.

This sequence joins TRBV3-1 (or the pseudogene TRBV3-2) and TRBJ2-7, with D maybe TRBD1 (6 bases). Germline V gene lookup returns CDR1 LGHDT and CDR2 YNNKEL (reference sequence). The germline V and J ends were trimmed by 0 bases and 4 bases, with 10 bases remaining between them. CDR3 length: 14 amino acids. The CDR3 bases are TGTGCCAGCAGCCAAGATCACAGGGTGTACGAGCAGTACTTC. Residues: CASSQDHRVYEQYF.

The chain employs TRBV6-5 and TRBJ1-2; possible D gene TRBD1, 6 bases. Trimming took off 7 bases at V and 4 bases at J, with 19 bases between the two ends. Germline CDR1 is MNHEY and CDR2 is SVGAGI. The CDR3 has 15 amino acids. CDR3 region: CASTPDFRGTYGYTF. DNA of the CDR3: TGTGCCAGCACGCCAGACTTCAGGGGAACCTATGGCTACACCTTC.

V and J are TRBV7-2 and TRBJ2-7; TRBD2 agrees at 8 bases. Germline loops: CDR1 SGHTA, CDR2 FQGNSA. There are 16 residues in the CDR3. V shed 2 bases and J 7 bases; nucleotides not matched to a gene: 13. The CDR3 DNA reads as TGTGCCAGCAGCTTACACGCGGGGGGTTTTACGGGGGAGCAGTACTTC. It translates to CASSLHAGGFTGEQYF.

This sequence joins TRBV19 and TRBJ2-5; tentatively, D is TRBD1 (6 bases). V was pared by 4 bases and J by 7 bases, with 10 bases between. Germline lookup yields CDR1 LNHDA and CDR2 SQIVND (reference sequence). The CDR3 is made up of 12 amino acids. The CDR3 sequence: CASSTQGGTQYF. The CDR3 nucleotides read TGTGCCAGTAGTACCCAAGGGGGGACCCAGTACTTC.

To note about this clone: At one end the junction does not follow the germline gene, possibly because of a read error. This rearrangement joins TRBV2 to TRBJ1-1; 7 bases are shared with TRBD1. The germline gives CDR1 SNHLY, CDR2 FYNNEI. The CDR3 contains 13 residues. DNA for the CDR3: TGTGCCAGCAGGGAAGACAGGGACACTGAAGCTTTCTTT. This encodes CASREDRDTEAFF. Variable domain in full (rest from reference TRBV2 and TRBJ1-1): EPEVTQTPSHQVTQMGQEVILRCVPISNHLYFYWYRQILGQKVEFLVSFYNNEISEKSEIFDDQFSVERPDGSNFTLKIRSTKLEDSAMYFCASREDRDTEAFFGQGTRLTVV.

The CDR3 spells CASSHLEETQYF. The CDR3 DNA follows: TGTGCCAGCAGCCACTTGGAGGAGACCCAGTACTTC. The chain uses TRBV5-4 and TRBJ2-5; no reliable D call. V shed 4 bases and J shed 5 bases, with 9 bases lying between them. This CDR3 is built from 12 residues. Looked up from germline, CDR1 is SGHNT and CDR2 is YYREEE (reference sequence).

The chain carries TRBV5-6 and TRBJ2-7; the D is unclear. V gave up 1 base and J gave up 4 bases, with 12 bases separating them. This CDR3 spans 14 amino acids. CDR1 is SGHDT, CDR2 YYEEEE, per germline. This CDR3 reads CASSLIHRDYEQYV. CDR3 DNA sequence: TGTGCCAGCAGCTTGATACACAGAGATTACGAGCAGTACGTC.

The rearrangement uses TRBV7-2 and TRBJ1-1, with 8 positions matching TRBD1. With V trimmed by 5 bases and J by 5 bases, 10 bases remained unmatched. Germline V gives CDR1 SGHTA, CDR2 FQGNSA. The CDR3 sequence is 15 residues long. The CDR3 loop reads CASSPRQGMGTEAFF. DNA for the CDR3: TGTGCCAGCAGCCCACGACAGGGGATGGGTACTGAAGCTTTCTTT.

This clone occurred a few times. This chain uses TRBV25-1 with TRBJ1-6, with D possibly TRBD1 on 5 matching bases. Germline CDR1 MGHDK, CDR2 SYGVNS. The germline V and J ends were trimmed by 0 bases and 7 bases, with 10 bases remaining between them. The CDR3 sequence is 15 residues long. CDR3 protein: CASSEYAQANSPLHF. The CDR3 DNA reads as TGTGCCAGCAGTGAATACGCACAGGCGAATTCACCCCTCCACTTT.

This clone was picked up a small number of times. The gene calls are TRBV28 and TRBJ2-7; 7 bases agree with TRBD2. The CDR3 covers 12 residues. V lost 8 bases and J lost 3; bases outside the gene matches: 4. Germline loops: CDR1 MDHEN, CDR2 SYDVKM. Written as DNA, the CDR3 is TGTGCCAGCCAGACTAGCAGCTACGAGCAGTACGTC. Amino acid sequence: CASQTSSYEQYV.

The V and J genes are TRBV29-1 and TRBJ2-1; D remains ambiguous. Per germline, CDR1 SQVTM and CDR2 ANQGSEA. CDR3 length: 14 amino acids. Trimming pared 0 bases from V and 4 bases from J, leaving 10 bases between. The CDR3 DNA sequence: TGCAGCGTTGAAGATCTCGGGTTATACAATGAGCAGTTCTTC. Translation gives CSVEDLGLYNEQFF.

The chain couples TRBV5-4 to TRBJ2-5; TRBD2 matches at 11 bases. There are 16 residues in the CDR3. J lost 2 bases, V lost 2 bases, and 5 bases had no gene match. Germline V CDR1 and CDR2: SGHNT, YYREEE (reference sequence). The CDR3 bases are TGTGCCAGCAGCTTCCGACTAGCGGGGCCTCAAGAGACCCAGTACTTC. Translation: CASSFRLAGPQETQYF.

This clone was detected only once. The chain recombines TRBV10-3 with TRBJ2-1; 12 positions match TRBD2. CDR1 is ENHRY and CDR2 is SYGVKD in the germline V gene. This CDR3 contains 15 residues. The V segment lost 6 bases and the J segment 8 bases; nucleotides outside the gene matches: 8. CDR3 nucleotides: TGTGCCATCAGGGGTCGGGCTAGCGGGGGGGATGAGCAGTTCTTC. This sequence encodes CAIRGRASGGDEQFF.

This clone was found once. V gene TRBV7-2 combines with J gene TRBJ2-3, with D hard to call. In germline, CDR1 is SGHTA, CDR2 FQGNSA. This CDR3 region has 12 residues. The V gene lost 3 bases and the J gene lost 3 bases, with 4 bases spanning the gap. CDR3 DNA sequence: TGTGCCAGCAGCTTTCTTACAGATACGCAGTATTTT. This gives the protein CASSFLTDTQYF.

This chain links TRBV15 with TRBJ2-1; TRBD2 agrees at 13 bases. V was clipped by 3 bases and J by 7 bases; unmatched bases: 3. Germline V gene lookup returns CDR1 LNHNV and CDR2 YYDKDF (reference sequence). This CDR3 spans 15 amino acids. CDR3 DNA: TGTGCCACCAGCAGGCGGACTAGCGGGGGTAATGAGCAGTTCTTC. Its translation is CATSRRTSGGNEQFF.

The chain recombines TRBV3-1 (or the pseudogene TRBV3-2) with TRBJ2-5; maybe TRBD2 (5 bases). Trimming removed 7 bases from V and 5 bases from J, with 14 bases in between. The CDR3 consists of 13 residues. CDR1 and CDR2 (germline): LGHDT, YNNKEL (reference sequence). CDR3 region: CASNPRVGETQYF. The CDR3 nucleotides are TGTGCCAGCAACCCGAGGGTTGGGGAGACCCAGTACTTC.

The CDR3 DNA reads TGTGCCAGCAGTTCCCAGGGCGGGGGACTCTACAATGAGCAGTTCTTC. This codes for CASSSQGGGLYNEQFF. The rearrangement links TRBV6-2 or TRBV6-3 to TRBJ2-1, with 7 bases lining up with TRBD2. Looked up from germline, CDR1 is MNHEY and CDR2 is SVGEGT. The CDR3 spans 16 residues. Losses at the gene ends were 4 bases for V and 3 bases for J; bases not matched to a gene: 9.

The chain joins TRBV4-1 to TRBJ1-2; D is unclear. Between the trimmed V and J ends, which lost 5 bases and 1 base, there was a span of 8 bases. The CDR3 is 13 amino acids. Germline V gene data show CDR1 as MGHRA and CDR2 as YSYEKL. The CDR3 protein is CASSYGSNYGYTF. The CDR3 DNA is TGCGCCAGCAGCTACGGGAGTAACTATGGCTACACCTTC.

The chain's CDR3 is CASSTRLAGTDTQYF. The CDR3 DNA is TGTGCCAGCAGTACCCGACTAGCCGGCACAGATACGCAGTATTTT. The V call is TRBV6-4, the J call TRBJ2-3; TRBD2 agrees at 7 bases. Unmatched junction bases numbered 6, after V lost 5 bases and J lost 1 base. Germline loops: CDR1 MRHNA, CDR2 SNTAGT. The CDR3 is made up of 15 amino acids.

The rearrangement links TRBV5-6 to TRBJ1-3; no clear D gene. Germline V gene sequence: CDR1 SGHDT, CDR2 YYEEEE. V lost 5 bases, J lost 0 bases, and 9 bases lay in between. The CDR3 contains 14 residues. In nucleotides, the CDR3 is TGTGCCAGCAGTCGGGATAACTCTGGAAACACCATATATTTT. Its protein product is CASSRDNSGNTIYF.